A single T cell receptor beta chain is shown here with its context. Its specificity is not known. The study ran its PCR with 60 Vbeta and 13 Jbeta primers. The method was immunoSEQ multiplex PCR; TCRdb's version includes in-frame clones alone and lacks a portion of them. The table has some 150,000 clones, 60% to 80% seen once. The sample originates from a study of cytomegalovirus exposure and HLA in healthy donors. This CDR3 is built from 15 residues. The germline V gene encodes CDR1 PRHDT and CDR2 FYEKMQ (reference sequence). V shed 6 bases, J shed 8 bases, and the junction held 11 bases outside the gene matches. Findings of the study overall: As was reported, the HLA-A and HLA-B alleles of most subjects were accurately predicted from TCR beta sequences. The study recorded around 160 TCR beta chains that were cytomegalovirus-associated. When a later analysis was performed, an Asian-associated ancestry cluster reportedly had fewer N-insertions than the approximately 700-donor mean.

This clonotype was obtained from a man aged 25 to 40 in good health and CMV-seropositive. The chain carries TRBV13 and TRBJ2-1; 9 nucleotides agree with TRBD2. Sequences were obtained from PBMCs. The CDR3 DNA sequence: TGTGCCAGCAGGTCCATAGCGGGGGCCCACCATGAGCAGTTCTTC. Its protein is CASRSIAGAHHEQFF. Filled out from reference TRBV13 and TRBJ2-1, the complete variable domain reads AAGVIQSPRHLIKEKRETATLKCYPIPRHDTVYWYQQGPGQDPQFLISFYEKMQSDKGSIPDRFSAQQFSDYHSELNMSSLELGDSALYFCASRSIAGAHHEQFFGPGTRLTVL.